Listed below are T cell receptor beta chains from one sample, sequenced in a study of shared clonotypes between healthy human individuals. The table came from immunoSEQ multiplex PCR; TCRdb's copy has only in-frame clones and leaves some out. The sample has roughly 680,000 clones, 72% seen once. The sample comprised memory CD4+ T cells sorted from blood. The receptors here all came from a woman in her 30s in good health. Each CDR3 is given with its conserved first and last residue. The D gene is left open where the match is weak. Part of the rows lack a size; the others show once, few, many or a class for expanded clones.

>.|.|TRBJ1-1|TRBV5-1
CASSFDGGFGTEAFF
TGCGCCAGCAGCTTCGACGGAGGATTTGGCACTGAAGCTTTCTTT
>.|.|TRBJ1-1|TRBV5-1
CASRGSGRAYVAFF
TGCGCCAGCAGAGGGTCGGGCAGGGCCTACGTAGCTTTCTTT
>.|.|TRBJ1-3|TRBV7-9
CASSLRGAGNTIYF
TGTGCCAGCAGCTTAAGGGGGGCTGGAAACACCATATATTTT
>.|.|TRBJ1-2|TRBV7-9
CASSFHVEGVSTYGYTF
TGTGCCAGCAGCTTCCACGTGGAGGGGGTATCTACCTATGGCTACACCTTC
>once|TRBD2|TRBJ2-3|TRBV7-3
CASSKLAGLTDTQYF
TGTGCCAGCAGCAAGCTAGCGGGTCTAACAGATACGCAGTATTTT
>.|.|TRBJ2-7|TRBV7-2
CASSPESSSSYEQYF
TGTGCCAGCAGCCCGGAGAGTAGCAGCTCCTACGAGCAGTACTTC
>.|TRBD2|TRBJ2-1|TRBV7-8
CASSLEAGAGQFF
TGTGCCAGCAGCTTAGAAGCGGGAGCGGGGCAGTTCTTC
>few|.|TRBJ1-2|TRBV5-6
CASGPFGGDGYTF
TGTGCCAGCGGCCCATTCGGGGGAGATGGCTACACCTTC
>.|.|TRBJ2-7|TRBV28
CASSTTRGGGKPGIYEQYF
TGTGCCAGCAGTACTACCCGAGGAGGGGGGAAACCTGGGATCTACGAGCAGTACTTC
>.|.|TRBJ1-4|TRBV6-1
CASSEAGFQNEKLFF
TGTGCCAGCAGTGAAGCCGGGTTCCAAAATGAAAAACTGTTTTTT
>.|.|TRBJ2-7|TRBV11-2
CASSPTSGIYEQYF
TGTGCCAGCAGCCCAACGTCGGGGATATACGAGCAGTACTTC
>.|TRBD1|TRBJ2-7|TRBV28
CASSSGQGYYEQYF
TGTGCCAGCAGCTCTGGACAGGGGTACTACGAGCAGTACTTC
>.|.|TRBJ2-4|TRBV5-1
CASSLDPRDRIAKNIQYF
TGCGCCAGCAGCTTGGACCCAAGGGATAGGATAGCCAAAAACATTCAGTACTTC
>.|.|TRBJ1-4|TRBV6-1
CASRWGLAEKLFF
TGTGCCAGCCGGTGGGGGTTGGCGGAAAAACTGTTTTTT
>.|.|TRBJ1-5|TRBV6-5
CASSYWGVGGNQPQHF
TGTGCCAGCAGTTACTGGGGAGTTGGAGGCAATCAGCCCCAGCATTTT
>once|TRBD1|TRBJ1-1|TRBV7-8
CASSSQGGGGTEAFF
TGTGCCAGCAGCTCCCAGGGGGGGGGTGGCACTGAAGCTTTCTTT
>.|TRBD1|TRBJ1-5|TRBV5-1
CASSARPGGLSSNQPQHF
TGCGCCAGCAGCGCCCGACCAGGGGGCCTGTCCAGCAATCAGCCCCAGCATTTT